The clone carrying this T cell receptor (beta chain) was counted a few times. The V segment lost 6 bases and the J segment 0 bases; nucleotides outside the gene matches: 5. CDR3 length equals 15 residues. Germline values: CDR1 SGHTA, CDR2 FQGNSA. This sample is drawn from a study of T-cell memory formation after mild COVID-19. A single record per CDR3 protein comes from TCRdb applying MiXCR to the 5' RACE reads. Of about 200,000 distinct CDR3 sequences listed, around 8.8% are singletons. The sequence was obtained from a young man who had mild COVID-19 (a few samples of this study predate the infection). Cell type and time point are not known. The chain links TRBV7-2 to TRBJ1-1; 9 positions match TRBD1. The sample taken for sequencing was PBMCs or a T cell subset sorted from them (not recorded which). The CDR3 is CASSLGTGMNTEAFF. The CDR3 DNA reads TGTGCCAGCAGTTTGGGGACAGGGATGAACACTGAAGCTTTCTTT.